Following are 20 T cell receptor beta chains from one sample sequenced in a study of shared clonotypes between healthy human individuals. The assay was immunoSEQ multiplex PCR, and TCRdb's table has in-frame clones only and misses some. The table lists millions of clones, 85% to 95% of them singletons, with over 0.12% in the top ten. Specimen: naive CD4+ T cells sorted from blood. Subset: CD45RA+ positively selected. Every receptor here comes from a young man in good health.

The chain is built from TRBV10-3 and TRBJ2-3; D is unresolved. The germline V and J ends were trimmed by 5 bases and 1 base, with 10 bases remaining between them. The CDR3 has 14 amino acids. Per the germline V gene, CDR1 is ENHRY and CDR2 is SYGVKD. CDR3 nucleotides: TGTGCCATCAGTTCTATGGCTGGCACAGATACGCAGTATTTT. Translation: CAISSMAGTDTQYF.

The DNA for the CDR3 is TGCGCCAGCAGCGAAGGGACAGCCGGGAGGAACACTGAAGCTTTCTTT. It specifies CASSEGTAGRNTEAFF. This rearrangement joins TRBV5-1 to TRBJ1-1; 7 bases map to TRBD1. Trimming at V came to 4 bases and at J to 1 base, leaving 10 bases not matched to a gene. CDR3 size: 16 residues. In germline, CDR1 is SGHRS, CDR2 YFSETQ. Complete variable domain (other parts from reference TRBV5-1 and TRBJ1-1): KAGVTQTPRYLIKTRGQQVTLSCSPISGHRSVSWYQQTPGQGLQFLFEYFSETQRNKGNFPGRFSGRQFSNSRSEMNVSTLELGDSALYLCASSEGTAGRNTEAFFGQGTRLTVV.

This clone occurred once. This rearrangement joins TRBV7-9 to TRBJ1-2; D is perhaps TRBD1 (5 bases). Germline CDR1 SEHNR, CDR2 FQNEAQ (reference sequence). V was clipped by 4 bases and J by 4 bases, with 13 bases between them. CDR3 length: 14 amino acids. The CDR3 DNA follows: TGTGCCAGCAGCTCCCCCAGGGAGGCCTATGGCTACACCTTC. Residues: CASSSPREAYGYTF.

V usage is TRBV10-3 and J usage is TRBJ2-6; a weak D match, TRBD1 (6 bases). This CDR3 has 17 amino acids. Looked up from germline, CDR1 is ENHRY and CDR2 is SYGVKD. V was clipped by 3 bases and J by 0 bases, with 12 bases between them. The CDR3 DNA reads TGTGCCATCAGTGAAAACAGGGCCGCCTCTGGGGCCAACGTCCTGACTTTC. This gives the protein CAISENRAASGANVLTF.

The chain uses TRBV5-1 and TRBJ2-3; D not certain. The CDR3 runs 14 residues. Germline V gene sequence: CDR1 SGHRS, CDR2 YFSETQ. Deletions cut 4 bases from V and 0 bases from J, with 9 bases between. CDR3 coding DNA: TGCGCCAGCAGCCCTTACCCTAGCACAGATACGCAGTATTTT. Its translation: CASSPYPSTDTQYF. The full variable domain, with the rest looked up from reference TRBV5-1 and TRBJ2-3, is KAGVTQTPRYLIKTRGQQVTLSCSPISGHRSVSWYQQTPGQGLQFLFEYFSETQRNKGNFPGRFSGRQFSNSRSEMNVSTLELGDSALYLCASSPYPSTDTQYFGPGTRLTVL.

The rearrangement links TRBV7-3 to TRBJ1-1; tentative D call: TRBD1 (6 bases). There are 14 residues in the CDR3. Per the germline V gene, CDR1 is SGHTA and CDR2 is FQGTGA. Trimming removed 8 bases at V and 3 bases at J, with 16 bases between. The CDR3 DNA reads as TGTGCCAGCCTCAGGACAGCCGGGGACACTGAAGCTTTCTTT. It specifies CASLRTAGDTEAFF.

CDR3 sequence: CASRAAGSYNEQFF. DNA of the CDR3: TGCGCCAGCAGGGCGGCGGGATCCTACAATGAGCAGTTCTTC. This chain links TRBV5-1 with TRBJ2-1; possibly TRBD2 for D (6 bases). This CDR3 region has 14 residues. Looked up from germline, CDR1 is SGHRS and CDR2 is YFSETQ. Trimming removed 5 bases from V and 1 base from J, with 10 bases in between.

The chain uses TRBV7-8 and TRBJ1-2, with unresolved D. Trimming cost V 1 base and J 2 bases, with 8 bases left between them. The CDR3 has 14 amino acids. CDR1 and CDR2 from the germline V gene are SGHVS and FQNEAQ. CDR3 sequence: CASSLGSRNYGYTF. Here the CDR3 DNA reads TGTGCCAGCAGCTTAGGCAGCAGAAACTATGGCTACACCTTC.

This clone was detected once. The chain recombines TRBV19 with TRBJ1-5, with D possibly being TRBD1 (6 bases). The length of the CDR3 is 15 residues. Germline lookup yields CDR1 LNHDA and CDR2 SQIVND (reference sequence). With 4 bases removed from V and 4 bases from J, the gap between germline ends came to 14 bases. The CDR3 loop reads CASSRGTPFNQPQHF. CDR3 DNA: TGTGCCAGTAGTAGAGGGACACCTTTTAATCAGCCCCAGCATTTT. The full variable domain, in which reference TRBV19 and TRBJ1-5 provide the parts outside the CDR3, is DGGITQSPKYLFRKEGQNVTLSCEQNLNHDAMYWYRQDPGQGLRLIYYSQIVNDFQKGDIAEGYSVSREKKESFPLTVTSAQKNPTAFYLCASSRGTPFNQPQHFGDGTRLSIL.

Remarks on this clone: Other nucleotide sequences from this sample produce the same CDR3. The chain joins TRBV6-1 to TRBJ2-1; 8 bases map to TRBD2. Germline V gene lookup returns CDR1 MNHNS and CDR2 SASEGT. The CDR3 is made up of 15 amino acids. The ends lost 1 base at V and 3 bases at J; junction bases unmatched: 2. CDR3 in amino acids: CASSEGLAGYNEQFF. The CDR3 DNA follows: TGTGCCAGCAGTGAAGGCCTAGCGGGCTACAATGAGCAGTTCTTC.

This clone was detected only once. The CDR3: CASSSDGGTDTQYF. For the CDR3, the DNA is TGCGCCAGCAGCTCGGACGGGGGGACAGATACGCAGTATTTT. The chain is built from TRBV5-1 and TRBJ2-3; 7 bases match TRBD2. This CDR3 comprises 14 residues. The V segment lost 3 bases and the J segment 3 bases; nucleotides outside the gene matches: 4. Germline V gene data show CDR1 as SGHRS and CDR2 as YFSETQ.

This clone was seen only once. The chain recombines TRBV7-2 with TRBJ2-3; TRBD2 matches 16 bases. CDR1 is SGHTA and CDR2 is FQGNSA in the germline V gene. The CDR3 loop spans 17 amino acids. V shed 0 bases, J shed 6 bases, and the junction held 3 bases outside the gene matches. The CDR3 sequence is CASSLALGLAGGDTQYF. DNA of the CDR3: TGTGCCAGCAGCTTAGCGCTGGGACTAGCGGGAGGGGATACGCAGTATTTT.

The chain employs TRBV27 and TRBJ1-4; no reliable D call. The CDR3 runs 13 residues. CDR1 is MNHEY and CDR2 is SMNVEV in the germline V gene (reference sequence). V dropped 2 bases and J dropped 12 bases, with 13 bases sitting between them. In DNA, the CDR3 is TGTGCCAGCAGTTTAAGGACCCCCTCGGAACTGTTTTTT. It translates to CASSLRTPSELFF.

For the CDR3, the DNA is TGCAGCGTTGAGGGGCCTTCCGCCTATGGCTACACCTTC. Translating it yields CSVEGPSAYGYTF. V and J are TRBV29-1 and TRBJ1-2, with a possible D match to TRBD1 (5 bases). Germline values: CDR1 SQVTM, CDR2 ANQGSEA. Deletions cut 3 bases from V and 4 bases from J, with 12 bases between. The CDR3 has 13 residues.

CDR3 in DNA: TGTGCCAGCAGCCCCCAGGGGACCTACGAGCAGTACTTC. This gives the protein CASSPQGTYEQYF. This chain joins TRBV7-2 and TRBJ2-7; TRBD1 might be the D (6 bases). The CDR3 is 13 amino acids. The germline V gene encodes CDR1 SGHTA and CDR2 FQGNSA. The V end was cut by 5 bases, the J end by 2 bases, with 10 bases between.

The chain recombines TRBV30 with TRBJ2-7; 7 nucleotides line up with TRBD1. Germline V gives CDR1 GTSNPN, CDR2 SVGIG (reference sequence). The V segment lost 1 base and the J segment 4 bases; nucleotides outside the gene matches: 7. The CDR3 runs 14 residues. This CDR3 reads CAWSEVGGRYEQYF. DNA for the CDR3: TGTGCCTGGAGTGAGGTAGGGGGCAGGTACGAGCAGTACTTC.

About this clone: Other nucleotide sequences from this sample produce the same CDR3. V and J are TRBV5-1 and TRBJ2-3; the D is unclear. CDR1 is SGHRS, CDR2 YFSETQ, per germline. This CDR3 comprises 13 residues. Trimming shortened V by 2 bases and J by 4 bases, and 8 bases separated the two germline ends. CDR3 nucleotides: TGCGCCAGCAGCTTACTCGGGTCAGATACGCAGTATTTT. Amino acid sequence: CASSLLGSDTQYF.

This chain uses TRBV5-4 with TRBJ1-4; the match to TRBD1 covers 7 bases. The ends lost 4 bases at V and 6 bases at J; junction bases unmatched: 6. This CDR3 is built from 14 residues. Germline CDR1 and CDR2: SGHNT and YYREEE (reference sequence). CDR3 region: CASSPGQLDEKLFF. In DNA form, the CDR3 reads TGTGCCAGCAGCCCGGGACAGCTTGATGAAAAACTGTTTTTT.

This clone appeared a single time. CDR3 sequence: CASSQAGFYFPENTEAFF. CDR3 DNA: TGCGCCAGCAGCCAAGCGGGTTTTTATTTTCCGGAGAACACTGAAGCTTTCTTT. The chain links TRBV4-1 to TRBJ1-1; D is uncertain. The CDR3 has 18 amino acids. Germline loops: CDR1 MGHRA, CDR2 YSYEKL. V was trimmed by 1 base and J by 1 base, leaving 19 bases between them.

V usage is TRBV6-5 and J usage is TRBJ2-7; possibly TRBD2 for D (6 bases). The V and J ends lost 2 bases and 4 bases respectively, with 12 bases between them. The CDR3 consists of 14 residues. Germline CDR1 MNHEY, CDR2 SVGAGI. CDR3 DNA sequence: TGTGCCAGCAGTTACCGGAATGGAGGGTACGAGCAGTACTTC. It translates to CASSYRNGGYEQYF.